The 29 T cell receptor beta chains presented below share a single source sample, sequenced in a study of T-cell reconstitution after alpha-beta-depleted transplantation in children (TCRdb year 2016). Library preparation was by PCR. Reads for this sample came from an Illumina HiSeq 2500. TCR libraries were prepared with molecular barcoding, using unique molecular identifiers to normalize TCRbeta repertoire quantification. TCRdb ran its own pipeline on the public reads, namely fastp trimming at Q25 and MiXCR clone calling, and kept in-frame beta chains. Duplicate CDR3 protein sequences are folded into a single record with the most common DNA and genes. The sample data list about 400,000 distinct CDR3 sequences, and roughly 15% of these were observed just once. The top ten clonotypes cover approximately 29% of the sample. The treatment or condition label, as the study defines it: allogeneic hematopoietic cell transplantation with graft depleted of TCRalphabeta T cells and CD19 B cells.

The sequences come from PBMCs, mostly from graft donor cells, collected 360 days after TCRalphabeta/CD19-depleted stem cell transplant. Receptor source: a boy younger than two who had a stem cell transplant for Wiskott-Aldrich syndrome, so the T cells may come from the graft donor.

The J gene is TRBJ2-1, the V gene TRBV4-2, with D uncertain. The CDR3 is 17 amino acids. Germline V gives CDR1 LGHNA, CDR2 YNFKEQ. The V end was cut by 1 base, the J end by 5 bases, with 18 bases between. The CDR3 spells CASSQGGRARTNNEQFF. The CDR3, as DNA: TGTGCCAGCAGCCAAGGTGGTAGGGCCCGCACTAACAATGAGCAGTTCTTC.

This clonotype was counted a few times. The chain couples TRBV12-3 or TRBV12-4 to TRBJ1-1, with D possibly TRBD1 on 5 matching bases. V dropped 0 bases and J dropped 11 bases, with 10 bases sitting between them. The CDR3 covers 12 residues. The chain's CDR3 is CASSLATKGAFF. The CDR3 nucleotides are TGTGCCAGCAGTTTAGCCACGAAGGGGGCTTTCTTT.

This clonotype was recorded at least ten times. The CDR3 region has the DNA TGTGCCAGCAGTCAGGGGAGTATTAGCACAGATACGCAGTATTTT. Its translation is CASSQGSISTDTQYF. V and J are TRBV14 and TRBJ2-3; tentative D call: TRBD1 (6 bases). CDR3 length: 15 amino acids. CDR1 is SGHDN and CDR2 is FVKESK in the germline V gene. V lost 6 bases and J 0 bases, leaving 13 bases between the germline ends.

The chain uses TRBV29-1 and TRBJ2-7; TRBD2 matches at 7 bases. J lost 3 bases, V lost 7 bases, and 12 bases had no gene match. The length of the CDR3 is 14 residues. From germline, CDR1 is SQVTM and CDR2 ANQGSEA. The CDR3 nucleotides are TGCAGCGCTACCTCGGGGAGGGTCCACTACGAGCAGTACTTC. Translated, it gives CSATSGRVHYEQYF.

This chain uses TRBV7-2 with TRBJ1-1, with 9 bases aligning to TRBD1. The trim removed 4 bases at V and 6 bases at J, leaving 9 bases unmatched. Germline-derived CDR1 and CDR2 are SGHTA and FQGNSA. The CDR3 length is 15 residues. CDR3 in DNA: TGTGCCAGCAGCTCAAACAGGGGGCAAATGGCTGAAGCTTTCTTT. Encoded protein: CASSSNRGQMAEAFF.

The chain is built from TRBV4-1 and TRBJ2-1, with 7 nucleotides matching TRBD1. Germline V gene lookup returns CDR1 MGHRA and CDR2 YSYEKL. The CDR3 spans 16 residues. Trimming removed 4 bases from V and 4 bases from J; junction bases left unmatched: 10. CDR3 DNA: TGCGCCAGCAGCCCGTCCGGGACAGTAACGTACAATGAGCAGTTCTTC. Its protein product is CASSPSGTVTYNEQFF.

A few counts support this clonotype. This chain joins TRBV2 and TRBJ2-7; 7 bases line up with TRBD1. V gave up 6 bases and J gave up 2 bases; unmatched junction bases: 4. Germline loops: CDR1 SNHLY, CDR2 FYNNEI. The CDR3 spans 13 residues. This chain's CDR3 is CASRIDRAYEQYF. In nucleotides, the CDR3 is TGTGCCAGCAGAATTGACAGGGCCTACGAGCAGTACTTC.

This clonotype has more than one count but fewer than ten. V usage is TRBV12-3 or TRBV12-4 and J usage is TRBJ2-7, with 14 bases matching TRBD2. The length of the CDR3 is 14 residues. Losses at the gene ends were 4 bases for V and 8 bases for J; bases not matched to a gene: 4. Written as DNA, the CDR3 is TGTGCCAGCAGTTCCGGGACTAGCGGGGGACAGCAGTACTTC. It yields the protein CASSSGTSGGQQYF.

This clonotype was observed a few times. The genes are TRBV5-1 and TRBJ2-2; 8 bases are a match to TRBD1. Germline values: CDR1 SGHRS, CDR2 YFSETQ. Trimming at V came to 4 bases and at J to 1 base, leaving 3 bases not matched to a gene. This CDR3 has 15 residues. This chain's CDR3 is CASSRTGLNTGELFF. The CDR3 nucleotides are TGCGCCAGCAGCCGGACAGGGCTGAACACCGGGGAGCTGTTTTTT.

This clonotype has a handful of counts. This chain joins TRBV20-1 and TRBJ1-1; a weak D match, TRBD1 (6 bases). Germline values: CDR1 DFQATT, CDR2 SNEGSKA (reference sequence). V was trimmed by 3 bases and J by 6 bases, leaving 14 bases between them. CDR3 length: 13 amino acids. The CDR3 bases are TGCAGTGCTAGTCCGGGGGCGATGGCTGAAGCTTTCTTT. Translating gives CSASPGAMAEAFF.

V usage is TRBV6-1 and J usage is TRBJ2-3; 9 bases align to TRBD2. Trimming cost V 4 bases and J 13 bases; bases outside gene matches: 18. CDR1 and CDR2 from the germline V gene are MNHNS and SASEGT. The CDR3 is 16 residues long. The CDR3 coding sequence is TGTGCCAGCAGTGCTATGACTAGCGGCCCCCCCCAAGTCGAGTATTTT. It yields the protein CASSAMTSGPPQVEYF.

This clonotype was seen a handful of times. The V and J genes are TRBV6-1 and TRBJ2-7; 11 positions match TRBD2. The CDR3 sequence is 15 residues long. Germline V gene lookup returns CDR1 MNHNS and CDR2 SASEGT. The V segment lost 7 bases and the J segment 3 bases; nucleotides outside the gene matches: 8. CDR3 in amino acids: CASKNPGLADYEQYF. CDR3 coding DNA: TGTGCCAGCAAAAATCCGGGACTAGCGGACTACGAGCAGTACTTC.

The rearrangement links TRBV12-3 or TRBV12-4 to TRBJ2-5, with D unclear. With 5 bases removed from V and 2 bases from J, the gap between germline ends came to 24 bases. The CDR3 extends over 18 amino acids. The CDR3 loop is CASSTAGPPTLPQETQYF. As DNA, the CDR3 is TGTGCCAGCAGTACCGCCGGGCCCCCCACCCTCCCACAAGAGACCCAGTACTTC.

The rearrangement links TRBV10-3 to TRBJ2-7; D possibly corresponds to TRBD2 (5 bases). Germline-derived CDR1 and CDR2 are ENHRY and SYGVKD. Trimming removed 4 bases from V and 3 bases from J, with 7 bases in between. CDR3 length: 12 amino acids. The CDR3 region has the DNA TGTGCCATCAGTGGGACTTACTACGAGCAGTACTTC. It is translated as CAISGTYYEQYF.

This clonotype was observed a few times. This rearrangement joins TRBV25-1 to TRBJ2-2; D gene unclear. Per the germline V gene, CDR1 is MGHDK and CDR2 is SYGVNS. V gave up 8 bases and J gave up 9 bases, with 10 bases separating them. The CDR3 runs to 11 residues. In DNA, the CDR3 is TGTGCCAGCTCAATCGGGTGGGAGCTGTTTTTT. It encodes CASSIGWELFF.

This chain uses TRBV12-3 or TRBV12-4 with TRBJ2-1, with TRBD2 identical over 7 bases. V was clipped by 6 bases and J by 8 bases; unmatched bases: 19. The CDR3 extends over 17 amino acids. The CDR3 DNA is TGTGCCAGCAGCCCTCTGCTAGCGGCGTGCCTTATCGATGAGCAGTTCTTC. Amino acid sequence: CASSPLLAACLIDEQFF.

This clonotype was observed a few times. V and J are TRBV11-3 and TRBJ2-7; 8 nucleotides line up with TRBD1. In germline, CDR1 is SGHNT, CDR2 YENEEA. Trimming removed 5 bases from V and 5 bases from J; junction bases left unmatched: 5. CDR3 length: 13 residues. CDR3 nucleotides: TGTGCCAGCAGCGTACGGACAGGGCACGAGCAGTACTTC. Its protein is CASSVRTGHEQYF.

The CDR3 spells CASSLAPTFTGELFF. DNA for the CDR3: TGTGCCAGCAGCTTAGCACCAACTTTTACCGGGGAGCTGTTTTTT. This rearrangement joins TRBV11-2 to TRBJ2-2; no clear D gene. The V end was cut by 1 base, the J end by 5 bases, with 11 bases between. This CDR3 has 15 residues. Germline V CDR1 and CDR2: SGHAT, FQNNGV.

This clonotype was seen a handful of times. The rearrangement links TRBV4-1 to TRBJ2-6; 8 nucleotides agree with TRBD2. The trim removed 1 base at V and 1 base at J, leaving 6 bases unmatched. Germline V CDR1 and CDR2: MGHRA, YSYEKL. There are 18 residues in the CDR3. For the CDR3, the DNA is TGCGCCAGCAGCCAAGTAGCGGGACCGAAGTCTGGGGCCAACGTCCTGACTTTC. This encodes CASSQVAGPKSGANVLTF.

This clonotype was detected only a few times. The V call is TRBV18, the J call TRBJ2-5, with a possible D match to TRBD2 (6 bases). Germline CDR1 KGHSH, CDR2 LQKENI. With 6 bases removed from V and 0 bases from J, the gap between germline ends came to 11 bases. The CDR3 has 14 amino acids. DNA of the CDR3: TGTGCCAGCTCCGTCTGGGACTACCAAGAGACCCAGTACTTC. This encodes CASSVWDYQETQYF.

The chain links TRBV27 to TRBJ2-1; 10 bases match TRBD1. J gave up 2 bases and V 0 bases, and 10 bases lay outside the gene matches. CDR3 size: 19 residues. The germline V gene encodes CDR1 MNHEY and CDR2 SMNVEV (reference sequence). This CDR3 reads CASSLSFPGQGTPYNEQFF. The CDR3 nucleotides are TGTGCCAGCAGTTTATCGTTTCCGGGACAGGGGACCCCCTACAATGAGCAGTTCTTC.

This chain joins TRBV24-1 and TRBJ1-1; weak D call: TRBD1 (5 bases). V dropped 4 bases and J dropped 2 bases, with 7 bases sitting between them. The CDR3 consists of 13 residues. The V gene's germline CDR1 is KGHDR and CDR2 SFDVKD. The CDR3 sequence: CATSDRDNTEAFF. The CDR3 nucleotides are TGTGCCACCAGTGACCGGGACAACACTGAAGCTTTCTTT.

This clonotype has only a few counts. V usage is TRBV4-3 and J usage is TRBJ2-7, with 13 nucleotides matching TRBD2. This CDR3 contains 15 residues. The germline gives CDR1 LGHNA, CDR2 YSLEER. Unmatched junction bases numbered 4, after V lost 4 bases and J lost 4 bases. CDR3 protein: CASSRGLAGFYEQYF. In DNA, the CDR3 is TGCGCCAGCAGCCGGGGACTAGCGGGATTTTACGAGCAGTACTTC.

This clonotype was recorded a few times. The genes are TRBV6-5 and TRBJ2-7; possible D gene TRBD2, 6 bases. Germline V CDR1 and CDR2: MNHEY, SVGAGI. V was shortened by 2 bases and J by 7 bases, with 18 bases between the two germline ends. The CDR3 is 15 amino acids. CDR3 DNA: TGTGCCAGCAGTTACGCGGGGCATGACTTGGGAGAGCAGTACTTC. It yields the protein CASSYAGHDLGEQYF.

This clonotype was counted only a few times. V gene TRBV7-8 combines with J gene TRBJ2-7; 7 positions agree with TRBD2. V gave up 6 bases and J gave up 7 bases; unmatched junction bases: 18. The germline V gene encodes CDR1 SGHVS and CDR2 FQNEAQ. The CDR3 extends over 16 amino acids. Written as DNA, the CDR3 is TGTGCCAGCAGGGACCTCGGACTAGTCCCCTCGGGGGAGCAGTACTTC. The encoded protein is CASRDLGLVPSGEQYF.

The chain is built from TRBV5-1 and TRBJ2-1; 13 nucleotides align to TRBD2. The germline CDR1 and CDR2 sequences are SGHRS and YFSETQ. V lost 0 bases, J lost 2 bases, and 8 bases stayed unmatched. The CDR3 contains 19 residues. CDR3 in amino acids: CASSLDHRLAGGTYNEQFF. In nucleotides, the CDR3 is TGCGCCAGCAGCTTGGACCATAGACTAGCGGGGGGTACCTACAATGAGCAGTTCTTC.

V is TRBV12-3 or TRBV12-4 and J is TRBJ2-3, with D possibly being TRBD2 (5 bases). This CDR3 is 17 amino acids long. The germline V and J ends were trimmed by 7 bases and 1 base, with 21 bases remaining between them. The CDR3 DNA sequence: TGTGCCAGCACCCCCCGGCGAGCGGCCCTGCGCACAGATACGCAGTATTTT. Its protein is CASTPRRAALRTDTQYF.

This clonotype was detected a few times. V is TRBV14 and J is TRBJ2-1, with TRBD2 matching 9 bases. With V trimmed by 3 bases and J by 3 bases, 3 bases remained unmatched. The CDR3 runs to 15 residues. Germline loops: CDR1 SGHDN, CDR2 FVKESK. CDR3 loop: CASSHLTSGYNEQFF. The CDR3 DNA reads as TGTGCCAGCAGCCACCTGACTAGCGGCTACAATGAGCAGTTCTTC.

In this sample, this clonotype turned up a few times. CDR3 loop: CASSFSGGPPTDTQYF. The CDR3 nucleotides are TGTGCCAGCAGTTTTTCCGGGGGGCCACCCACAGATACGCAGTATTTT. The chain couples TRBV28 to TRBJ2-3, with D maybe TRBD2 (7 bases). There are 16 residues in the CDR3. V was cut by 3 bases and J by 2 bases, with 15 bases left in between. From germline, CDR1 is MDHEN and CDR2 SYDVKM. Complete variable domain (other parts from reference TRBV28 and TRBJ2-3): DVKVTQSSRYLVKRTGEKVFLECVQDMDHENMFWYRQDPGLGLRLIYFSYDVKMKEKGDIPEGYSVSREKKERFSLILESASTNQTSMYLCASSFSGGPPTDTQYFGPGTRLTVL.